This T cell receptor (beta chain) originates from a study of T-cell reconstitution after alpha-beta-depleted transplantation in children. Preparing the TCRbeta library involved the use of unique molecular identifiers. TCRdb independently ran MiXCR on the PCR reads; one entry per CDR3 protein. The top ten clones hold about 4% of a sample with more than 550,000 distinct CDR3 sequences, 10% to 13% of them seen once. In its sample, this clonotype was seen a few times. V dropped 7 bases and J dropped 0 bases, with 14 bases sitting between them. The length of the CDR3 is 14 residues. Germline-derived CDR1 and CDR2 are GTSNPN and SVGIG (reference sequence).

This rearrangement joins TRBV30 to TRBJ2-3; the D gene is possibly TRBD1 (6 bases). The receptor was isolated from a human donor who donated a stem cell graft to a child with acute myeloid leukemia. The sample was PBMCs from the stem cell graft donor, taken from the stem cell graft. The chain's CDR3 is CASQGQHSTDTQYF. As DNA, the CDR3 is TGTGCCTCACAGGGCCAGCACAGCACAGATACGCAGTATTTT.